This T cell receptor (beta chain) derives from a study of post-analysis software for immune sequencing data. Whole-study context: Disease trajectories encompassed relapsing-remitting, secondary progressive and progressive-relapsing multiple sclerosis. Study-level results: Under F measure analysis, samples from one preparation batch co-clustered strongly. Multiple sclerosis patients showed significantly lower normalized Chao1 diversity than controls did. Controls had lower frequencies than patients of roughly five TRBV segments, which included TRBV5-6, TRBV5-1 and TRBV20-1.

Points on this clonotype: What it binds is unknown.

Unique-molecular-identifier-tagged TCR beta cDNA libraries were used. From about 0.98 to 11 million T cells, roughly 540,000 cDNA molecules were obtained. Each CDR3 protein gets one entry after TCRdb re-called the PCR reads with MiXCR. This table holds roughly 430,000 distinct CDR3 sequences, approximately 42% found once. The V gene lost 3 bases and the J gene lost 0 bases, with 8 bases spanning the gap. CDR1 is MGHRA, CDR2 YSYEKL, per germline. This CDR3 is built from 15 residues. This TCR derives from a girl aged 2 to 10 with multiple sclerosis. The sequencing input was blood. V is TRBV4-1 and J is TRBJ2-2, with D tentatively TRBD2 (5 bases). The CDR3 reads CASSHLLANTGELFF. The CDR3 nucleotides read TGCGCCAGCAGCCACTTACTAGCGAACACCGGGGAGCTGTTTTTT.